The rows below give T cell receptor beta chains drawn from one sample of a study of a mutant IDH1 vaccine in newly diagnosed glioma. Clones were read by immunoSEQ multiplex PCR, and TCRdb kept only the in-frame ones, dropping some. The data contain 37,000 or so clones, about 80% of them singletons. These receptors have no identified antigens. The material was PBMCs, obtained from a glioma patient whose treatment included an IDH1 peptide vaccine. These receptors were collected from a man aged 30 to 39 with glioma. Each CDR3 is given with its conserved first and last residue. The D gene is left open where the match is weak. Only some rows state a clone size, as once, few, many or a class for expanded clones.

d_call: NA
j_call: TRBJ2-3
clone_size: NA
v_call: TRBV29-1
cdr3_nt: TGCAGCGTTGCCAAAATCGGCACAGCCTTATCCACAGATACGCAGTATTTT
cdr3_aa: CSVAKIGTALSTDTQYF

d_call: NA
j_call: TRBJ2-2
clone_size: few
v_call: TRBV2
cdr3_nt: TGTGCCAGCAGGCGCAGGGGAAACACCGGGGAGCTGTTTTTT
cdr3_aa: CASRRRGNTGELFF

d_call: TRBD2
j_call: TRBJ2-1
clone_size: NA
v_call: TRBV4-1
cdr3_nt: TGCGCCAGCAGCCAAGATCCCCCCGGGACTAGCGGGAGGGCTCCTGGGCAGTTCTTC
cdr3_aa: CASSQDPPGTSGRAPGQFF

d_call: TRBD2
j_call: TRBJ2-7
clone_size: NA
v_call: TRBV11-2
cdr3_nt: TGTGCCAGCAGCTTACTAGCGGGAGGCTACGAGCAGTACTTC
cdr3_aa: CASSLLAGGYEQYF

d_call: NA
j_call: TRBJ1-6
clone_size: NA
v_call: TRBV6-5
cdr3_nt: TGTGCCAGCAGTCCTCGACCGGAGGTTAATTCACCCCTCCACTTT
cdr3_aa: CASSPRPEVNSPLHF

d_call: NA
j_call: TRBJ2-2
clone_size: NA
v_call: TRBV15
cdr3_nt: TGTGCCACCAGCAGAGATCTTGGGGGAAGTAACACCGGGGAGCTGTTTTTT
cdr3_aa: CATSRDLGGSNTGELFF

d_call: NA
j_call: TRBJ1-1
clone_size: NA
v_call: TRBV30
cdr3_nt: TGTGCCTGGAGTGTAGGACGGAGAGGCGCTGAAGCTTTCTTT
cdr3_aa: CAWSVGRRGAEAFF

d_call: NA
j_call: TRBJ1-2
clone_size: NA
v_call: TRBV11-2
cdr3_nt: TGTGCCAGCAGCTTAGAGTCCGGGACTCACTATGGCTACACCTTC
cdr3_aa: CASSLESGTHYGYTF

d_call: NA
j_call: TRBJ1-1
clone_size: few
v_call: TRBV7-9
cdr3_nt: TGTGCCAGCAGCTTAAGATCGGGCGAAACTGAAGCTTTCTTT
cdr3_aa: CASSLRSGETEAFF

d_call: NA
j_call: TRBJ1-1
clone_size: NA
v_call: TRBV6-1
cdr3_nt: TGTGCCAGCAGTGAACTACAGAATAGTGAAGCTTTCTTT
cdr3_aa: CASSELQNSEAFF

d_call: NA
j_call: TRBJ2-5
clone_size: NA
v_call: TRBV5-1
cdr3_nt: TGCGCCAGCAGCCCCTCCCAAGAGACCCAGTACTTC
cdr3_aa: CASSPSQETQYF

d_call: TRBD1
j_call: TRBJ1-3
clone_size: NA
v_call: TRBV2
cdr3_nt: TGTGCCAGCAGCGAGGACAGGTACCCTGGAAACACCATATATTTT
cdr3_aa: CASSEDRYPGNTIYF

d_call: TRBD2
j_call: TRBJ2-1
clone_size: NA
v_call: TRBV6-5
cdr3_nt: TGTGCCAGCAGTTACGACCCTAGCGGGGTGTACAATGAGCAGTTCTTC
cdr3_aa: CASSYDPSGVYNEQFF

d_call: NA
j_call: TRBJ1-1
clone_size: NA
v_call: TRBV18
cdr3_nt: TGTGCCAGCTCACCGGGCAGGGGTAACACTGAAGCTTTCTTT
cdr3_aa: CASSPGRGNTEAFF

d_call: NA
j_call: TRBJ1-1
clone_size: NA
v_call: TRBV19
cdr3_nt: TGTGCCAGTAGAGAGTGGGAGTCTGAAGCTTTCTTT
cdr3_aa: CASREWESEAFF

d_call: NA
j_call: TRBJ1-5
clone_size: NA
v_call: TRBV4-3
cdr3_nt: TGCGCCAGCAGCCAAGATCAAAAAGGACAGCCCCAGCATTTT
cdr3_aa: CASSQDQKGQPQHF

d_call: NA
j_call: TRBJ2-5
clone_size: NA
v_call: TRBV6-1
cdr3_nt: TGTGCCAGCGCCGACCAGGGTAGAAGAGAGACCCAGTACTTC
cdr3_aa: CASADQGRRETQYF

d_call: NA
j_call: TRBJ1-5
clone_size: NA
v_call: TRBV30
cdr3_nt: TGTGCCTGGGACCACTTCACCCCCGCAGGGTATCATCAGCCCCAGCATTTT
cdr3_aa: CAWDHFTPAGYHQPQHF

d_call: TRBD1
j_call: TRBJ2-2
clone_size: NA
v_call: TRBV30
cdr3_nt: TGTGCCTGGAGTACAGGGGTCACCGGGGAGCTGTTTTTT
cdr3_aa: CAWSTGVTGELFF

d_call: TRBD1
j_call: TRBJ2-3
clone_size: NA
v_call: TRBV5-1
cdr3_nt: TGCGCCAGCAGCCCCCAGGGGGCAGATACGCAGTATTTT
cdr3_aa: CASSPQGADTQYF

d_call: TRBD1
j_call: TRBJ2-7
clone_size: NA
v_call: TRBV10-2
cdr3_nt: TGCGCCAGTCGGACAGGTCCCCTCGAGCAGTACTTC
cdr3_aa: CASRTGPLEQYF

d_call: NA
j_call: TRBJ2-6
clone_size: NA
v_call: TRBV19
cdr3_nt: TGTGCCAGTAGTAACCGACAGTTTGGAACCTCTGGGGCCAACGTCCTGACTTTC
cdr3_aa: CASSNRQFGTSGANVLTF

d_call: NA
j_call: TRBJ1-1
clone_size: NA
v_call: TRBV9
cdr3_nt: TGTGCCAGCAGCGTAGATCAGGGAAACACTGAAGCTTTCTTT
cdr3_aa: CASSVDQGNTEAFF

d_call: NA
j_call: TRBJ2-2
clone_size: NA
v_call: TRBV25-1
cdr3_nt: TGTGCCAGCAGTGAATATAGCCCGAACACCGGGGAGCTGTTTTTT
cdr3_aa: CASSEYSPNTGELFF

d_call: TRBD1
j_call: TRBJ1-1
clone_size: NA
v_call: TRBV7-8
cdr3_nt: TGTGCCAGCAGCTTCCGACAGGGCCTTTCGAACACTGAAGCTTTCTTT
cdr3_aa: CASSFRQGLSNTEAFF